This T cell receptor (beta chain) was retrieved from a study of blood T cells in healthy people across ages. Study-wide results and limits: The authors considered diversity estimates from one million T cells to be underestimates. The long-lived group displayed more naive CD4+ cells, plus higher diversity, than the aged donors did.

Trimming removed 2 bases at V and 3 bases at J, with 5 bases between. Looked up from germline, CDR1 is MNHEY and CDR2 is SVGEGT. This CDR3 has 12 residues. The second PCR ran roughly 6 to 11 cycles with a sample-barcoded 5' primer and J-beta primers. One entry per CDR3 protein results from TCRdb running MiXCR on the 5' RACE reads. The table records around 780,000 distinct CDR3 sequences, 20% to 30% of them present only once. Ten or more counts support this clonotype. Antigen: not known. The same data also went into a second study, on T cells of mothers and their children. That study adds: Slightly, though not significantly, more overlap was seen in related than in unrelated mother-child pairs.

The sequence was obtained from a boy aged 5-17 years in good health. The chain links TRBV6-2 or TRBV6-3 to TRBJ2-7; D is perhaps TRBD2 (5 bases). The source material was blood. The CDR3 coding sequence is TGTGCCAGCAGTTACCGGGACTACGAGCAGTACTTC. Translating gives CASSYRDYEQYF.